The sequence of this T cell receptor (beta chain) was determined in a study of blood T cell repertoires in COVID-19. Overall study: Sites across the United States, Italy and Spain contributed samples from acute and convalescent COVID-19. The cDNA or gDNA used as material had been derived from T cells, B-cell-depleted T cells, or PBMCs.

The CDR3 is made up of 13 amino acids. V dropped 1 base and J dropped 9; count of bases not matched to a gene: 3. Germline loops: CDR1 SGHAT, CDR2 FQNNGV. Per the original methods: Amplification from reference gene primers served as the basis for estimated nucleated cell counts. TCRdb's copy holds only in-frame clones and misses some; the assay was immunoSEQ multiplex PCR. D and trimming were read from the DNA, whereas the V and J calls and clone size are those reported in that table. Found here are hundreds of thousands of clones, 70% to 90% of them singletons; the top ten hold under 1.5%. The receptor was derived from a woman younger than 45 with active or convalescent COVID-19. Sequencing used peripheral blood. The J gene is TRBJ2-1, the V gene TRBV11-2; TRBD1 aligns across 7 bases. The CDR3 region has the DNA TGTGCCAGCAGCTTAGGACAGGGACCTGAGCAGTTCTTC. Amino acid sequence: CASSLGQGPEQFF.